This T cell receptor (beta chain) is from a study of T cell repertoires in cytomegalovirus infection. Study overall: CMV epitopes, recently identified HLA-C-restricted and well-studied HLA-B-restricted, were used. Whole-study results and caveats: HLA-C-restricted CMV-specific TCR beta clonotypes prevailed in the ex vivo response.

CDR1 is MNHEY, CDR2 SMNVEV, per germline (reference sequence). Trimming cost V 6 bases and J 8 bases; bases outside gene matches: 7. CDR3 length: 13 amino acids. TCRdb recomputed calls from the reads with MiXCR, one row per CDR3 protein. This table has fewer than 950,000 distinct CDR3 sequences, approximately 32% appearing once. This clonotype was counted only a few times. Its antigen is currently unknown. J is TRBJ2-1 and V is TRBV27; 7 bases fit TRBD1. The TCR sequence derives from a human donor in good health (CMV status not recorded). Some clones in this sample may be carry-over from other donors' samples. Sequenced here: cultured CD8+ T cells from PBMCs, sampled from culture after CMV antigen stimulation. The CDR3 region has the DNA TGTGCCAGCAGCCGACGACAGGGTTATGAGCAGTTCTTC. As protein: CASSRRQGYEQFF.